This T cell receptor (beta chain) was captured by sequencing in a study of T cells in Graves' hyperthyroidism and ophthalmopathy. The CDR3 runs to 13 residues. Per germline, CDR1 SGHNT and CDR2 YENEEA. V gave up 5 bases and J gave up 4 bases; unmatched junction bases: 4. Amplification of TCR beta CDR3 regions was performed using RNA transcripts as template. HTBI primers were used for first-round RT-PCR of the TCR CDR3. Via MiXCR, TCRdb re-called the multiplex PCR reads, giving one row per CDR3 protein. The sample has 150,000 to 200,000 distinct CDR3 sequences, 9.4% seen once. Clinical symptoms, serum thyroxine, TRAb, thyroid ultrasound and orbital computed tomography informed diagnoses. This clonotype occurred many times.

This chain uses TRBV11-3 with TRBJ2-5, with 7 nucleotides matching TRBD1. The sequence was collected from a woman aged 18 to 35 with Graves' hyperthyroidism that later progressed to Graves' ophthalmopathy. Sequencing used blood. The CDR3 DNA reads as TGTGCCAGCAGCACCGGGACAGCAGAGACCCAGTACTTC. It codes for CASSTGTAETQYF.